This TCR beta chain was recovered during a study of blood T cell repertoires in COVID-19. Overall study: Specimens from acute and convalescent COVID-19 originated in the United States, Italy and Spain. Nucleic acid was either cDNA or gDNA, and it came from T cells, B-cell-depleted T cells, or PBMCs.

Per the original data handling: Amplifying reference gene primers gave estimates of nucleated cell counts. The data were produced by immunoSEQ multiplex PCR, yet TCRdb's version contains in-frame clones alone and is incomplete. V, J and clone size are those of that table, while D and trimming were read from the DNA. The repertoire includes roughly 250,000 clones, roughly 87% of them detected once, and just over 7% sits in the top ten. V was shortened by 5 bases and J by 1 base, with 12 bases between the two germline ends. The germline V gene encodes CDR1 MNHEY and CDR2 SMNVEV (reference sequence). The CDR3 runs 14 residues.

V is TRBV27 and J is TRBJ2-7, with unresolved D. The sample was peripheral blood. The TCR was taken from a man in his 60s who had recovered from COVID-19. CDR3 amino acids: CASSPTYKSYEQYV. The DNA for the CDR3 is TGTGCCAGCAGTCCCACATACAAGTCCTACGAGCAGTACGTC.